These 10 T cell receptor beta chains came from one sample sequenced in a study of blood T cells in healthy people across ages. For the second PCR, which ran for about 6 to 11 cycles, a sample-barcoded 5' primer and a J-beta primer mix were used. TCRdb re-derived calls from the 5' RACE reads in MiXCR, one entry per CDR3 protein. The sample lists 540,000 or so distinct CDR3 sequences; around 48% were seen once. Sequenced: blood. These receptor sequences come from an elderly man in good health.

This clonotype was counted many times. The V and J genes are TRBV7-9 and TRBJ2-5, with D hard to call. V lost 7 bases and J lost 5, with 11 bases in between. This CDR3 has 12 residues. CDR1 and CDR2 from the germline V gene are SEHNR and FQNEAQ (reference sequence). CDR3 sequence reads: CASTRLAETQYF. CDR3 coding DNA: TGTGCCAGCACTAGGTTGGCGGAGACCCAGTACTTC.

The chain recombines TRBV20-1 with TRBJ1-1; 7 bases agree with TRBD1. The CDR3 loop spans 14 amino acids. With V trimmed by 3 bases and J by 0 bases, 4 bases remained unmatched. Germline CDR1 is DFQATT and CDR2 is SNEGSKA (reference sequence). CDR3 in amino acids: CSARMTGMNTEAFF. The CDR3 DNA reads TGCAGTGCTAGGATGACAGGGATGAACACTGAAGCTTTCTTT.

The genes are TRBV20-1 and TRBJ2-1; TRBD1 matches at 8 bases. The CDR3 contains 15 residues. The V gene end was trimmed by 1 base and the J gene end by 4 bases; junction bases not matched to a gene: 6. Looked up from germline, CDR1 is DFQATT and CDR2 is SNEGSKA (reference sequence). The CDR3 coding sequence is TGCAGTGCTAGAGCAGGGGACAGGCTATACAATGAGCAGTTCTTC. Protein product: CSARAGDRLYNEQFF.

Comments on this clonotype: This could be a read error, since a much larger clone is one nucleotide away. The chain combines TRBV7-9 with TRBJ2-7; D is unclear. Germline V gene data show CDR1 as SEHNR and CDR2 as FQNEAQ (reference sequence). The V gene lost 5 bases and the J gene lost 1 base, with 12 bases spanning the gap. This CDR3 spans 14 amino acids. CDR3 residues: CASSGNSASYEQYF. As DNA, the CDR3 is TGTGCCAGCAGCGGCAACAGCGCTTCCTACGAGCAGTACTTC.

This clonotype was found many times. The chain links TRBV6-5 to TRBJ2-7, with TRBD1 matching 10 bases. Germline V gene data show CDR1 as MNHEY and CDR2 as SVGAGI. This CDR3 spans 13 amino acids. The J segment lost 6 bases and the V segment lost 6 bases, leaving 5 bases of the junction unmatched. The CDR3 nucleotides read TGTGCCAGCAGCCGGGACAGGGGTGGCGAGCAGTACTTC. It encodes CASSRDRGGEQYF.

This chain connects TRBV9 to TRBJ2-5, with D tentatively TRBD1 (6 bases). Trimming pared 3 bases from V and 0 bases from J, leaving 9 bases between. The germline V gene has CDR1 SGDLS and CDR2 YYNGEE. This CDR3 has 14 amino acids. The CDR3 DNA follows: TGTGCCAGCAGCGCAGGGACAAACCAAGAGACCCAGTACTTC. Translated: CASSAGTNQETQYF.

V usage is TRBV7-9 and J usage is TRBJ2-3; D may correspond to TRBD1 or TRBD2 (6 bases each). The V gene lost 3 bases and the J gene lost 2 bases, with 21 bases spanning the gap. This CDR3 comprises 18 residues. Germline lookup yields CDR1 SEHNR and CDR2 FQNEAQ (reference sequence). Here the CDR3 reads CASSLWGARGLITDTQYF. In DNA, the CDR3 is TGTGCCAGCAGCTTGTGGGGTGCCCGGGGGCTAATCACAGATACGCAGTATTTT.

CDR3 in amino acids: CASRKGQGASAGELFF. CDR3 sequence (DNA): TGTGCCAGCAGGAAGGGACAGGGGGCTTCAGCCGGGGAGCTGTTTTTT. V and J are TRBV7-2 and TRBJ2-2; the match to TRBD1 covers 12 bases. J lost 6 bases, V lost 6 bases, and 8 bases had no gene match. The CDR3 is 16 amino acids. CDR1 is SGHTA, CDR2 FQGNSA, per germline.

This chain connects TRBV11-2 to TRBJ2-5; weak D call: TRBD2 (5 bases). This CDR3 has 19 amino acids. Trimming pared 1 base from V and 5 bases from J, leaving 26 bases between. The germline V gene has CDR1 SGHAT and CDR2 FQNNGV. The CDR3 protein is CASSLGLGRAAPRLETQYF. CDR3 bases: TGTGCCAGCAGCTTAGGTCTAGGGCGGGCCGCCCCCAGGTTGGAGACCCAGTACTTC.

The rearrangement uses TRBV7-2 and TRBJ2-2; TRBD1 matches at 7 bases. Germline CDR1 reads SGHTA; CDR2 reads FQGNSA. The CDR3 runs 15 residues. V was clipped by 6 bases and J by 6 bases; unmatched bases: 10. The CDR3 loop reads CASSSQTGSAGELFF. The CDR3 bases are TGTGCCAGCAGTTCTCAGACAGGGTCTGCCGGGGAGCTGTTTTTT.